The clone carrying this T cell receptor beta chain was picked up a small number of times. The CDR3 covers 16 residues. Germline V gene lookup returns CDR1 MNHNS and CDR2 SASEGT. Trimming cost V 2 bases and J 4 bases; bases outside gene matches: 4. The data are from a study of control samples from healthy donors and cancer patients. Measured with immunoSEQ multiplex PCR; TCRdb has only the in-frame clones, and not every one. The sample yields approximately 100,000 clones, more than 70% seen once. Input material: blood. The receptor was derived from a middle-aged woman in good health. The V gene is TRBV6-1, the J gene TRBJ2-3; 12 bases fit TRBD2. As DNA, the CDR3 is TGTGCCAGCAGTGAACTAGCGGGGGGGAGGGCAGATACGCAGTATTTT. This translates into CASSELAGGRADTQYF.